A single sample gave rise to the 8 T cell receptor beta chains below, sequenced in a study of T cells in Graves' hyperthyroidism and ophthalmopathy. The source material, RNA transcripts, was used to amplify TCR beta CDR3 regions. When the TCR CDR3 underwent first-round RT-PCR, the HTBI primer set was used. Each CDR3 protein gets one entry after TCRdb re-called the multiplex PCR reads with MiXCR. The sample lists some 270,000 distinct CDR3 sequences, less than 15% occurring once. Sequenced sample: blood. These receptor sequences come from a woman aged 25 to 39 with Graves' hyperthyroidism that later progressed to Graves' ophthalmopathy.

This clonotype was recorded many times. The chain combines TRBV30 with TRBJ1-4; D is unclear. This CDR3 is 13 amino acids long. Trimming shortened V by 3 bases and J by 0 bases, and 5 bases separated the two germline ends. The germline CDR1 and CDR2 sequences are GTSNPN and SVGIG (reference sequence). Written as DNA, the CDR3 is TGTGCCTGGAGAAGGGCAACTAATGAAAAACTGTTTTTT. Its translation is CAWRRATNEKLFF.

Comments on this clonotype: A much larger clone sits a single nucleotide away, making a read error possible. The CDR3 loop reads CASSPQTGPWGDWNEQFF. The CDR3 nucleotides read TGTGCCAGCAGCCCCCAGACAGGGCCCTGGGGGGACTGGAATGAGCAGTTCTTC. J is TRBJ2-1 and V is TRBV7-9; a possible D gene is TRBD1 (7 bases). Germline-derived CDR1 and CDR2 are SEHNR and FQNEAQ (reference sequence). The ends were cut back, 5 bases at V and 7 bases at J, with 27 bases in the middle. The CDR3 covers 18 residues.

This clonotype was observed at least ten times. The V and J genes are TRBV6-1 and TRBJ1-5; a possible D gene is TRBD1 (6 bases). Trimming removed 4 bases from V and 4 bases from J, with 20 bases in between. CDR3 size: 17 residues. Germline V CDR1 and CDR2: MNHNS, SASEGT. In nucleotides, the CDR3 is TGTGCCAGCAGTGGGGACATAGTGGGATATAGTAATCAGCCCCAGCATTTT. Translated, it gives CASSGDIVGYSNQPQHF.

V usage is TRBV27 and J usage is TRBJ2-5; maybe TRBD1 (6 bases). Trimming took 2 bases from V and 3 from J, leaving 13 bases between them. Germline V lookup: CDR1 MNHEY, CDR2 SMNVEV (reference sequence). The length of the CDR3 is 15 residues. The CDR3 spells CASSLEWGLEETQYF. In DNA, the CDR3 is TGTGCCAGCAGTTTAGAATGGGGGCTAGAAGAGACCCAGTACTTC.

Only a few counts were recorded for this clonotype. V gene TRBV27 combines with J gene TRBJ2-7; 12 nucleotides line up with TRBD1. Germline CDR1 reads MNHEY; CDR2 reads SMNVEV (reference sequence). J was trimmed by 6 bases and V by 6 bases; bases with no gene match: 6. The CDR3 is 14 residues long. The CDR3 nucleotides are TGTGCCAGCAGCCCTGGGACAGGGGGCCGCGAGCAGTACTTC. It yields the protein CASSPGTGGREQYF.

This clonotype was detected ten times or more. The chain couples TRBV18 to TRBJ2-1, with TRBD1 matching 7 bases. Germline V gene lookup returns CDR1 KGHSH and CDR2 LQKENI. The CDR3 spans 13 residues. J was trimmed by 6 bases and V by 6 bases; bases with no gene match: 5. CDR3 loop: CASSPDRVNEQFF. As DNA, the CDR3 is TGTGCCAGCTCCCCTGACAGGGTCAATGAGCAGTTCTTC. Complete variable domain (other parts from reference TRBV18 and TRBJ2-1): NAGVMQNPRHLVRRRGQEARLRCSPMKGHSHVYWYRQLPEEGLKFMVYLQKENIIDESGMPKERFSAEFPKEGPSILRIQQVVRGDSAAYFCASSPDRVNEQFFGPGTRLTVL.

This clonotype occurred many times. The chain couples TRBV4-1 to TRBJ2-3; 7 bases are shared with TRBD1. The CDR3 loop spans 14 amino acids. From germline, CDR1 is MGHRA and CDR2 YSYEKL. With V trimmed by 7 bases and J by 0 bases, 4 bases remained unmatched. The CDR3 DNA reads as TGCGCCAGCAACAGGGGATCTAGCACAGATACGCAGTATTTT. This encodes CASNRGSSTDTQYF.

V gene TRBV5-1 combines with J gene TRBJ1-2; D is perhaps TRBD1 (6 bases). This CDR3 spans 14 amino acids. The germline V and J ends were trimmed by 4 bases and 5 bases, with 15 bases remaining between them. The V gene's germline CDR1 is SGHRS and CDR2 YFSETQ. The CDR3 bases are TGCGCCAGCAGCAGGCTCAGGGGAACGTATGGCTACACCTTC. Amino acids: CASSRLRGTYGYTF.